These T cell receptor beta chains were read from a single sample in a study of blood T cell repertoires in COVID-19. Generated by immunoSEQ multiplex PCR, the TCRdb table keeps only in-frame clones and is missing some. The sample yields more than 250,000 clones, about four fifths seen once. Sequenced sample: PBMCs or T cells enriched from blood (not recorded which). The receptors come from a man aged 40-49 years who had been exposed to COVID-19. Both conserved end residues are part of each CDR3. A D gene is named only where the DNA matches it firmly. Some rows mark clone size as missing; the rest say once, few, many or name a class of expanded clone.

TRBV5-5	.	.	TRBJ1-5	CASSPMRGGNQPQHF	TGTGCCAGCAGCCCCATGCGGGGGGGGAATCAGCCCCAGCATTTT
TRBV3-1/TRBV3-2	.	.	TRBJ2-1	CASSQGAGVVF	TGTGCCAGCAGCCAAGGGGCCGGTGTAGTCTTC
TRBV15	.	.	TRBJ2-2	CATKLAAANTGELFF	TGTGCCACCAAATTAGCGGCCGCGAACACCGGGGAGCTGTTTTTT
TRBV11-3	.	.	TRBJ2-5	CASSLTTVEETQYF	TGTGCCAGCAGCTTGACTACAGTTGAGGAGACCCAGTACTTC
TRBV5-1	.	.	TRBJ2-3	CASSFGLEQDTQYF	TGCGCCAGCAGCTTTGGACTGGAGCAGGATACGCAGTATTTT
TRBV11-2	TRBD1	few	TRBJ1-6	CASSPGQTGSTPLHF	TGTGCCAGCAGCCCGGGACAGACGGGTTCGACACCCCTCCACTTT
TRBV2	.	.	TRBJ1-2	CASSVQIGDPINYGYTF	TGTGCCAGCAGTGTTCAAATCGGAGACCCGATTAACTATGGCTACACCTTC
TRBV5-6	TRBD1	.	TRBJ2-7	CASSPQGYEQYF	TGTGCCAGCAGCCCACAGGGGTACGAGCAGTACTTC
TRBV9	.	.	TRBJ2-7	CASSVEGGSYEQYF	TGTGCCAGCAGCGTAGAAGGAGGTTCCTACGAGCAGTACTTC
TRBV5-5	.	few	TRBJ1-2	CASSGIGTSNYGYTF	TGTGCCAGCAGTGGTATCGGGACATCTAACTATGGCTACACCTTC
TRBV9	.	.	TRBJ1-2	CASSVVPWAGRLGGYTF	TGTGCCAGCAGCGTAGTTCCCTGGGCAGGGAGGTTAGGTGGCTACACCTTC
TRBV10-1	TRBD2	.	TRBJ2-7	CASSSLAGNYEQYF	TGCGCCAGCAGCTCCCTAGCGGGAAATTACGAGCAGTACTTC
TRBV5-8	.	.	TRBJ2-7	CASSAVTRRGYEQYF	TGTGCCAGCAGCGCCGTGACTAGGCGTGGCTACGAGCAGTACTTC
TRBV9	TRBD2	.	TRBJ2-1	CASCRLAGDNEQFF	TGTGCCAGCTGCAGGCTAGCGGGAGACAATGAGCAGTTCTTC
TRBV7-8	TRBD1	.	TRBJ1-1	CASSPAQGRMNTEAFF	TGTGCCAGCAGCCCGGCACAGGGGAGAATGAACACTGAAGCTTTCTTT